The sequence of this T cell receptor (beta chain) was determined in a study of cytomegalovirus exposure and HLA in healthy donors. Assay: immunoSEQ multiplex PCR; the TCRdb copy retains only in-frame clones and omits some. The sample yields some 140,000 clones, roughly four fifths seen once. V shed 2 bases and J shed 2 bases, with 6 bases lying between them. CDR3 length: 13 residues. Germline assignment: CDR1 MDHEN and CDR2 SYDVKM. Study results and caveats: The investigators catalogued 180 or so TCR beta chains as cytomegalovirus-associated.

The donors were part of the roughly 130-subject validation cohort, which stood apart from the 666-subject first cohort. On this clone itself: What it binds is unknown.

The specimen sequenced was PBMCs. This clonotype originated in a woman in her twenties or thirties in good health and CMV-seronegative. The J gene is TRBJ1-2, the V gene TRBV28; no clear D. CDR3 protein: CASSLVANYGYTF. The CDR3 nucleotides read TGTGCCAGCAGTTTAGTGGCAAACTATGGCTACACCTTC.